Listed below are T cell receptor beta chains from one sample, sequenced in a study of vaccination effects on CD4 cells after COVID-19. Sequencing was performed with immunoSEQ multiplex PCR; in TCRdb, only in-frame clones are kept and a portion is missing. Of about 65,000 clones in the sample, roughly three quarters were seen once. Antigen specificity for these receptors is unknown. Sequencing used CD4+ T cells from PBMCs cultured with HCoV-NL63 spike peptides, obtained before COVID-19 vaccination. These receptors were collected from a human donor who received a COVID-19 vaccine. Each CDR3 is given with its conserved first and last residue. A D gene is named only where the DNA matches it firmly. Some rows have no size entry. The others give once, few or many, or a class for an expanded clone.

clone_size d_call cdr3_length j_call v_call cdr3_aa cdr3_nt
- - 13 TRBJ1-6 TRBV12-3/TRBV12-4 CASSLAPGVPLHF TGTGCCAGCAGTTTGGCCCCAGGGGTGCCCCTCCACTTT
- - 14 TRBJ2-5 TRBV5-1 CASSPFLGGETQYF TGCGCCAGCAGCCCCTTCCTGGGGGGAGAGACCCAGTACTTC
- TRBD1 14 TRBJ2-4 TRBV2 CASRLQGAGFMANF TGTGCCAGCAGATTGCAGGGGGCCGGTTTTATGGCCAACTTC
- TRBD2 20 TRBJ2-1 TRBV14 CASSQGGLAGVRRLGDEQFF TGTGCCAGCAGCCAAGGAGGACTAGCGGGGGTCCGCCGTTTGGGTGATGAGCAGTTCTTC
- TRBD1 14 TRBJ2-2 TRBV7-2 CASRRTGYTGELFF TGTGCCAGCAGAAGGACAGGGTACACCGGGGAGCTGTTTTTT
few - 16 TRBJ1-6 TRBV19 CASSDRHARFDSPLHF TGTGCCAGTAGTGATCGACACGCACGGTTTGATTCACCCCTCCACTTT
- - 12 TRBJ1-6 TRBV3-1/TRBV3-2 CASNRNNSPLHF TGTGCCAGCAACCGGAATAATTCACCCCTCCACTTT
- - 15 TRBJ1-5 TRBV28 CASSSVFRGWQPQHF TGTGCCAGCAGTTCTGTTTTCAGGGGTTGGCAGCCCCAGCATTTT
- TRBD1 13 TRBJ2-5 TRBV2 CASRTTGGETQYF TGTGCCAGCAGGACGACAGGGGGCGAGACCCAGTACTTC
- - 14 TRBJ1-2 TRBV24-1 CATSEGTEVYGYTF TGTGCCACCAGTGAAGGGACGGAAGTATATGGCTACACCTTC
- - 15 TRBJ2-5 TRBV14 CASSQDRIAAETQYF TGTGCCAGCAGCCAAGATAGAATAGCGGCAGAGACCCAGTACTTC
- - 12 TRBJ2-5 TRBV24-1 CATRGFGETQYF TGTGCCACCCGGGGCTTTGGAGAGACCCAGTACTTC
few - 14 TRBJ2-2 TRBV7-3 CASSERPDTGELFF TGTGCCAGCAGCGAGCGGCCCGACACCGGGGAGCTGTTTTTT
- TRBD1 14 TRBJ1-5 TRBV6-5 CASRPEQGVQPQHF TGTGCCAGCAGGCCGGAACAGGGGGTCCAGCCCCAGCATTTT
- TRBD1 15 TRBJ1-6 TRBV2 CASSEEQGSNSPLHF TGTGCCAGCAGTGAAGAACAGGGGTCTAATTCACCCCTCCACTTT
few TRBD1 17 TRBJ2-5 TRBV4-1 CASSQEWGLRGPETQYF TGCGCCAGCAGCCAAGAGTGGGGGCTAAGGGGGCCAGAGACCCAGTACTTC
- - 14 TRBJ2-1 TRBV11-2 CASSAYRGYNEQFF TGTGCCAGCAGCGCTTACCGGGGCTACAATGAGCAGTTCTTC
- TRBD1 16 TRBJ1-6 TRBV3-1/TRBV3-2 CASSQDWTGANSPLHF TGTGCCAGCAGCCAAGATTGGACAGGTGCTAATTCACCCCTCCACTTT
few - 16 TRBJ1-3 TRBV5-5 CASSGGTPGPGNTIYF TGTGCCAGCAGCGGTGGAACCCCAGGGCCCGGAAACACCATATATTTT
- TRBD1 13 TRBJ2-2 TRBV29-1 CSVRQGSTGELFF TGCAGCGTGCGACAGGGGTCCACCGGGGAGCTGTTTTTT
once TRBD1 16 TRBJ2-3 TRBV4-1 CASSLSGQVRTDTQYF TGCGCCAGCAGTCTCTCGGGACAGGTTCGCACAGATACGCAGTATTTT
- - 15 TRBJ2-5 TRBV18 CASSLSPVGTETQYF TGTGCCAGCTCCCTTTCACCGGTCGGGACAGAGACCCAGTACTTC
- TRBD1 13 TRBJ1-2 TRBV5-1 CASRRTGGNGYTF TGCGCCAGCAGGCGGACAGGGGGCAATGGCTACACCTTC
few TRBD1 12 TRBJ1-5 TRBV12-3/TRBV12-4 CASNDRDQPQHF TGTGCCAGCAACGACAGGGACCAGCCCCAGCATTTT